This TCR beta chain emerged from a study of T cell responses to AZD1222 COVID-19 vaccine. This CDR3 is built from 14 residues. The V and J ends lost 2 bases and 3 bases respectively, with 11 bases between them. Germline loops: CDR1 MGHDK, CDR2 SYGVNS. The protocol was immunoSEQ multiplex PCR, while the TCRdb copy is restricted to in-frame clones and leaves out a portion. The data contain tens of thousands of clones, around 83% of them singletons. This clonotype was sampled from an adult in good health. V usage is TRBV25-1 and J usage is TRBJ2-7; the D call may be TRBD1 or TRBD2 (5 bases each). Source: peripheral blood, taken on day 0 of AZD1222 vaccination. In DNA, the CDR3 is TGTGCCAGCAGTGAAGGGGGTAAAGACTACGAGCAGTACTTC. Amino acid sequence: CASSEGGKDYEQYF.